This T cell receptor (beta chain) was sequenced for a study of blood T cell repertoires in COVID-19. Overall study: Sites across the United States, Italy and Spain contributed samples from acute and convalescent COVID-19. T cells, B-cell-depleted T cells, or PBMCs supplied cDNA or gDNA.

In germline, CDR1 is SGHRS, CDR2 YFSETQ. J lost 0 bases, V lost 1 base, and 13 bases had no gene match. CDR3 size: 19 residues. In the authors' methods: Reference gene primer amplification in the assay estimated nucleated cell counts. Clones were read by immunoSEQ multiplex PCR, and TCRdb kept only the in-frame ones, dropping some. That table furnishes V, J and clone size, whereas the DNA furnished D and trimming. Here the sample spans tens of thousands of clones, roughly 90% being singletons. Sample: peripheral blood. The sequence was obtained from a human donor in a cohort sampled during active COVID-19. V gene TRBV5-1 combines with J gene TRBJ1-3; 7 bases are shared with TRBD1. Here the CDR3 DNA reads TGCGCCAGCAGCTTGCCAGAGGGGGCCGGGTTCGCCTCTGGAAACACCATATATTTT. It is translated as CASSLPEGAGFASGNTIYF. The variable domain in full, completed from reference TRBV5-1 and TRBJ1-3, reads KAGVTQTPRYLIKTRGQQVTLSCSPISGHRSVSWYQQTPGQGLQFLFEYFSETQRNKGNFPGRFSGRQFSNSRSEMNVSTLELGDSALYLCASSLPEGAGFASGNTIYFGEGSWLTVV.